These 32 T cell receptor beta chains share one sample of origin, sequenced in a study of T-cell reconstitution after alpha-beta-depleted transplantation in children. The TCRbeta library incorporated unique molecular identifiers. TCRdb called the PCR reads again in MiXCR, with one record for every CDR3 protein. The sample comprises about 460,000 distinct CDR3 sequences, about 10% of which are singletons, and 14% rests with the top ten. The sample in question was PBMCs, mostly from graft donor cells, obtained 180 days after TCRalphabeta/CD19-depleted stem cell transplant. The receptors come from a female patient aged 2-10 years who had a stem cell transplant for aplastic anemia, so the T cells may come from the graft donor.

CDR3 sequence: CASSHRPIRETQYF. For the CDR3, the DNA is TGTGCCAGCAGCCATAGACCGATAAGAGAGACCCAGTACTTC. The chain is built from TRBV7-8 and TRBJ2-5, with no clear D. The V and J ends lost 5 bases and 4 bases respectively, with 14 bases between them. The CDR3 length is 14 residues. Germline V gene sequence: CDR1 SGHVS, CDR2 FQNEAQ.

The genes are TRBV18 and TRBJ1-1; no clear D. Germline assignment: CDR1 KGHSH and CDR2 LQKENI. The CDR3 runs 11 residues. V was trimmed by 8 bases and J by 4 bases, leaving 8 bases between them. CDR3 protein: CASPKGTEAFF. CDR3 DNA: TGTGCCAGCCCGAAGGGCACTGAAGCTTTCTTT.

This clonotype was counted many times. This chain connects TRBV29-1 to TRBJ1-1; D unclear. Germline CDR1 is SQVTM and CDR2 is ANQGSEA. V shed 5 bases and J shed 1 base, with 17 bases lying between them. The CDR3 runs 15 residues. The CDR3 DNA reads as TGCAGCGTTCCCCCGGGCGGCCTTCCGAACACTGAAGCTTTCTTT. It specifies CSVPPGGLPNTEAFF.

As for this clonotype: A much larger clone lies a single base off, so this may be a read error. Without the conserved terminal phenylalanine or tryptophan, this CDR3 likely stems from a read error. V and J are TRBV6-2 or TRBV6-3 and TRBJ1-4, with TRBD1 as a possible D gene (5 bases). V was shortened by 6 bases and J by 5 bases, with 22 bases between the two germline ends. This CDR3 comprises 17 residues. Germline CDR1 MNHEY, CDR2 SVGEGT. CDR3 region: CASSYDRSPRGNEKLFL. The CDR3 DNA is TGTGCCAGCAGCTACGACAGATCACCACGGGGGAATGAAAAACTGTTTTTG.

This clonotype was detected only a few times. The chain uses TRBV6-2 or TRBV6-3 and TRBJ2-6; tentatively, D is TRBD1 (5 bases). The CDR3 is made up of 16 amino acids. V shed 1 base and J shed 0 bases, with 7 bases lying between them. From germline, CDR1 is MNHEY and CDR2 SVGEGT. Here the CDR3 DNA reads TGTGCCAGCAGTTACTGGACACCCTCTGGGGCCAACGTCCTGACTTTC. Translating gives CASSYWTPSGANVLTF.

This clonotype was seen repeatedly, ten times or more. The chain employs TRBV4-1 and TRBJ2-5, with TRBD1 identical over 7 bases. V lost 4 bases to trimming and J lost 5 bases; unmatched junction nucleotides: 4. The length of the CDR3 is 13 residues. Germline V gives CDR1 MGHRA, CDR2 YSYEKL. The CDR3 DNA is TGCGCCAGCAGCCTTGGACAGGCGGAGACCCAGTACTTC. The encoded protein is CASSLGQAETQYF.

This clonotype was picked up a small number of times. The V and J genes are TRBV20-1 and TRBJ2-7, with 7 bases lining up with TRBD2. V gave up 7 bases and J gave up 3 bases; unmatched junction bases: 15. Germline V gives CDR1 DFQATT, CDR2 SNEGSKA (reference sequence). The CDR3 extends over 15 amino acids. This CDR3 is CSGLAVPRGGYEQYF. In nucleotides, the CDR3 is TGCAGTGGCCTAGCGGTCCCCCGCGGGGGCTACGAGCAGTACTTC.

This clonotype occurred many times. The CDR3 is CASSFRPGQGADTQYF. CDR3 in DNA: TGTGCCAGCAGTTTCCGCCCGGGACAGGGGGCTGATACGCAGTATTTT. The chain employs TRBV12-3 or TRBV12-4 and TRBJ2-3, with 12 bases that match TRBD1. The V gene end was trimmed by 3 bases and the J gene end by 6 bases; junction bases not matched to a gene: 7. There are 16 residues in the CDR3.

This clonotype was seen a handful of times. The chain links TRBV20-1 to TRBJ2-1, with no clear D. Germline V gene sequence: CDR1 DFQATT, CDR2 SNEGSKA (reference sequence). Trimming pared 0 bases from V and 8 bases from J, leaving 17 bases between. The CDR3 is 15 residues long. In DNA, the CDR3 is TGCAGTGCTAGAGATATCGAGGCCACCCTGTATGAGCAGTTCTTC. Its translation is CSARDIEATLYEQFF.

Worth noting for this clonotype: A much larger clone lies a single base off, so this may be a read error. This chain joins TRBV29-1 and TRBJ2-7; a possible D gene is TRBD1 (5 bases). CDR3 length: 12 amino acids. The germline V and J ends were trimmed by 6 bases and 9 bases, with 18 bases remaining between them. Germline values: CDR1 SQVTM, CDR2 ANQGSEA. CDR3: CSVGKQADAQYF. DNA for the CDR3: TGCAGCGTAGGAAAACAGGCGGACGCGCAGTACTTC.

The chain combines TRBV28 with TRBJ1-5; D is uncertain. Germline V CDR1 and CDR2: MDHEN, SYDVKM. V dropped 6 bases and J dropped 6 bases, with 15 bases sitting between them. The CDR3 is 14 amino acids. CDR3 region: CASSHGTGSQPQHF. The DNA for the CDR3 is TGTGCCAGCAGCCACGGAACGGGAAGTCAGCCCCAGCATTTT.

The V and J genes are TRBV18 and TRBJ1-4; D is unclear. V lost 5 bases to trimming and J lost 5 bases, with 6 bases between them. This CDR3 contains 12 residues. Germline CDR1 reads KGHSH; CDR2 reads LQKENI. CDR3 loop: CASSSGNEKLFF. The CDR3 nucleotides read TGTGCCAGCTCATCGGGAAATGAAAAACTGTTTTTT.

This clonotype was observed at least ten times. The V and J genes are TRBV28 and TRBJ1-4, with TRBD1 matching over 9 bases. The CDR3 consists of 18 residues. Germline CDR1 and CDR2: MDHEN and SYDVKM. With V trimmed by 8 bases and J by 8 bases, 21 bases remained unmatched. In DNA form, the CDR3 reads TGTGCCAGCGGTCTATTCGGGACAGGGCTATCCCGGGGCGAAAAACTGTTTTTT. It translates to CASGLFGTGLSRGEKLFF.

V and J are TRBV20-1 and TRBJ1-4, with TRBD1 as a possible D gene (6 bases). Trimming pared 6 bases from V and 7 bases from J, leaving 12 bases between. Germline V lookup: CDR1 DFQATT, CDR2 SNEGSKA (reference sequence). The CDR3 totals 12 residues. CDR3 nucleotide sequence: TGCAGTGCAGCAGGGGAGGGTGAAAAACTGTTTTTT. It yields the protein CSAAGEGEKLFF.

The table lists this clonotype with a few counts. The chain links TRBV7-9 to TRBJ2-7; TRBD2 aligns across 8 bases. This CDR3 has 13 amino acids. Germline assignment: CDR1 SEHNR and CDR2 FQNEAQ (reference sequence). V trimming: 11 bases; J trimming: 1 base; junction bases outside the gene matches: 7. The CDR3 here is CALSGGRSYEQYF. The CDR3 DNA sequence: TGTGCCCTATCGGGGGGGCGGTCCTACGAGCAGTACTTC. The full variable domain, rest sourced from reference TRBV7-9 and TRBJ2-7, is DTGVSQNPRHKITKRGQNVTFRCDPISEHNRLYWYRQTLGQGPEFLTYFQNEAQLEKSRLLSDRFSAERPKGSFSTLEIQRTEQGDSAMYLCALSGGRSYEQYFGPGTRLTVT.

This clonotype was counted between two and nine times. The chain carries TRBV28 and TRBJ2-4; perhaps D is TRBD1 or TRBD2 (5 bases each). This CDR3 contains 17 residues. Germline CDR1 reads MDHEN; CDR2 reads SYDVKM. V lost 6 bases and J lost 0, with 18 bases in between. CDR3 region: CASRGKSGPLAKNIQYF. CDR3 nucleotide sequence: TGTGCCAGCAGGGGAAAATCGGGACCTCTAGCCAAAAACATTCAGTACTTC.

The chain joins TRBV28 to TRBJ2-1, with D maybe TRBD2 (6 bases). V was clipped by 1 base and J by 2 bases, with 15 bases between them. This CDR3 region has 17 residues. Germline CDR1 is MDHEN and CDR2 is SYDVKM. CDR3 region: CASSLYLLASPYNEQFF. DNA of the CDR3: TGTGCCAGCAGTTTATATCTGCTAGCGTCACCCTACAATGAGCAGTTCTTC.

The chain carries TRBV7-9 and TRBJ2-5, with D tentatively TRBD1 (5 bases). The germline gives CDR1 SEHNR, CDR2 FQNEAQ (reference sequence). CDR3 size: 16 residues. Trimming removed 1 base from V and 2 bases from J, with 14 bases in between. The CDR3 DNA follows: TGTGCCAGCAGCTTAGAAGCCCGGACACCACAAGAGACCCAGTACTTC. Translated, it gives CASSLEARTPQETQYF.

A few counts support this clonotype. The chain carries TRBV7-2 and TRBJ2-7, with 7 positions matching TRBD2. CDR3 length: 15 amino acids. Germline V gives CDR1 SGHTA, CDR2 FQGNSA. The junction had 11 bases not matched to a gene; V was cut back by 5 bases and J by 4 bases. CDR3 sequence reads: CASSLRWSGVYEQYF. CDR3 DNA: TGTGCCAGCAGCCTACGGTGGAGCGGGGTATACGAGCAGTACTTC.

There are a few counts of this clonotype. The chain has TRBV9 and TRBJ2-4; D unclear. There are 15 residues in the CDR3. From germline, CDR1 is SGDLS and CDR2 YYNGEE. With 3 bases removed from V and 3 bases from J, the gap between germline ends came to 13 bases. Here the CDR3 DNA reads TGTGCCAGCAGCGGAATTGACGGGCGCAAAAACATTCAGTACTTC. Its protein is CASSGIDGRKNIQYF. Based on the CDR3 plus reference TRBV9 and TRBJ2-4, the full variable domain is DSGVTQTPKHLITATGQRVTLRCSPRSGDLSVYWYQQSLDQGLQFLIQYYNGEERAKGNILERFSAQQFPDLHSELNLSSLELGDSALYFCASSGIDGRKNIQYFGAGTRLSVL.

The chain carries TRBV7-2 and TRBJ2-3; tentative D call: TRBD1 (5 bases). Germline lookup yields CDR1 SGHTA and CDR2 FQGNSA. Trimming cost V 3 bases and J 6 bases, with 13 bases left between them. CDR3 length: 14 residues. CDR3 protein: CASSFHSAGDTQYF. The CDR3 DNA is TGTGCCAGCAGCTTTCACTCGGCAGGGGATACGCAGTATTTT.

The chain has TRBV7-2 and TRBJ2-1, with 7 positions matching TRBD2. There are 14 residues in the CDR3. CDR1 is SGHTA, CDR2 FQGNSA, per germline. V trimming: 0 bases; J trimming: 8 bases; junction bases outside the gene matches: 4. The CDR3 protein is CASSLAGGPHEQFF. The DNA of the CDR3 is TGTGCCAGCAGCTTAGCGGGAGGGCCCCATGAGCAGTTCTTC.

This clonotype was seen only a few times. The rearrangement uses TRBV13 and TRBJ2-4; 11 bases agree with TRBD1. The V and J ends lost 3 bases and 8 bases, in that order; junction bases with no gene match: 3. Per the germline V gene, CDR1 is PRHDT and CDR2 is FYEKMQ (reference sequence). The CDR3 extends over 14 amino acids. CDR3 sequence: CASSFGQGADIQYF. The CDR3 coding sequence is TGTGCCAGCAGCTTCGGACAGGGGGCGGACATTCAGTACTTC.

This clonotype has ten or more counts. The V gene is TRBV7-8, the J gene TRBJ1-6; tentative D call: TRBD1 (6 bases). Germline CDR1 is SGHVS and CDR2 is FQNEAQ. CDR3 length: 16 residues. Trimming removed 5 bases from V and 8 bases from J, with 19 bases in between. CDR3 coding DNA: TGTGCCAGCAGCCCACCCCAACAGGGCCGGTATTCACCCCTCCACTTT. Translated, it gives CASSPPQQGRYSPLHF.

The V gene is TRBV20-1, the J gene TRBJ1-5; 8 bases are a match to TRBD1. V was clipped by 1 base and J by 5 bases; unmatched bases: 7. The CDR3 consists of 15 residues. Germline V gene data show CDR1 as DFQATT and CDR2 as SNEGSKA (reference sequence). In DNA form, the CDR3 reads TGCAGTGCTAGAGTTCGGACAGGGTCGGATCAGCCCCAGCATTTT. The encoded protein is CSARVRTGSDQPQHF.

The table lists this clonotype with a few counts. CDR3 protein: CASSFGGPSSYEQYF. CDR3 nucleotides: TGTGCCAGCAGTTTCGGCGGCCCGAGCTCCTACGAGCAGTACTTC. The V gene is TRBV28, the J gene TRBJ2-7; D call uncertain. The germline V gene encodes CDR1 MDHEN and CDR2 SYDVKM. The CDR3 sequence is 15 residues long. V was clipped by 3 bases and J by 0 bases, with 12 bases between them.

The V gene is TRBV28, the J gene TRBJ2-7; no clear D. This CDR3 has 14 residues. CDR1 and CDR2 from the germline V gene are MDHEN and SYDVKM. The V end was cut by 4 bases, the J end by 0 bases, with 10 bases between. The CDR3 sequence is CASSYHGPSYEQYV. The CDR3 coding sequence is TGTGCCAGCAGTTACCATGGGCCCTCCTACGAGCAGTACGTC.

The chain has TRBV12-3 or TRBV12-4 and TRBJ2-1; D is unresolved. Deletions cut 2 bases from V and 15 bases from J, with 17 bases between. This CDR3 comprises 13 residues. The CDR3 DNA reads as TGTGCCAGCAGTTTAAATCCGGACGGTGCTGGGTTCTTC. Its protein product is CASSLNPDGAGFF.

V gene TRBV5-1 combines with J gene TRBJ2-3, with no clear D. The CDR3 runs 16 residues. The V end was cut by 5 bases, the J end by 0 bases, with 16 bases between. CDR1 and CDR2 from the germline V gene are SGHRS and YFSETQ. In DNA form, the CDR3 reads TGCGCCAGCAGTCTAATGCGGCAAGCTAGCACAGATACGCAGTATTTT. It specifies CASSLMRQASTDTQYF.

This clonotype showed up just a few times. The CDR3 nucleotides read TGTGCCAGCAGTTTCGGAGTCGGGTACGAGCAGTACTTC. This translates into CASSFGVGYEQYF. The chain has TRBV27 and TRBJ2-7; D is ambiguous. Germline lookup yields CDR1 MNHEY and CDR2 SMNVEV (reference sequence). The CDR3 is 13 residues long. V was clipped by 3 bases and J by 4 bases, with 10 bases between them.

This chain joins TRBV7-9 and TRBJ2-7, with 7 positions matching TRBD2. This CDR3 has 16 amino acids. Germline V gives CDR1 SEHNR, CDR2 FQNEAQ (reference sequence). Germline trimming cut 5 bases from V and 0 bases from J; bases unmatched to any gene: 10. The CDR3, as DNA: TGTGCCAGCAGCCGACCGGGACTACTGGGCTCCTACGAGCAGTACTTC. It specifies CASSRPGLLGSYEQYF.

This clonotype showed up just a few times. CDR3 residues: CASSLVRGEYEQYF. CDR3 in DNA: TGTGCCAGCAGCTTAGTGAGGGGGGAGTACGAGCAGTACTTC. The chain recombines TRBV7-2 with TRBJ2-7; the D call may be TRBD1 or TRBD2 (6 bases each). The CDR3 spans 14 residues. CDR1 and CDR2 (germline): SGHTA, FQGNSA. V lost 1 base and J 4 bases, leaving 11 bases between the germline ends.